Each of the 8 T cell receptor beta chains below was sequenced from the same sample in a study of PD-L1 blockade in urothelial cancer. Described time point: pretreatment peripheral blood. The assay was immunoSEQ multiplex PCR, and TCRdb's table has in-frame clones only and misses some. The sample holds under 70,000 clones, more than 80% seen once. The specimen comprised PBMCs, sampled around atezolizumab (anti-PD-L1) treatment. Receptors were obtained from a man in his 70s with urothelial cancer.

This clone was observed once. The rearrangement links TRBV4-1 to TRBJ2-7; 7 bases line up with TRBD2. The CDR3 length is 15 residues. Per the germline V gene, CDR1 is MGHRA and CDR2 is YSYEKL. J gave up 3 bases and V 0 bases, and 5 bases lay outside the gene matches. The CDR3 coding sequence is TGCGCCAGCAGCCAAGATAGCGGGCTCCTCTACGAGCAGTACTTC. Translating gives CASSQDSGLLYEQYF.

The chain joins TRBV5-1 to TRBJ2-3; TRBD1 might be the D (6 bases). V lost 6 bases and J lost 1, with 12 bases in between. This CDR3 has 14 residues. The germline CDR1 and CDR2 sequences are SGHRS and YFSETQ. The CDR3 bases are TGCGCCAGCACCCCAGGGGATGGCACAGATACGCAGTATTTT. It codes for CASTPGDGTDTQYF.

This clone showed up just a few times. The chain couples TRBV4-2 to TRBJ2-4; 10 bases are a match to TRBD1. Germline CDR1 is LGHNA and CDR2 is YNFKEQ. The J segment lost 2 bases and the V segment lost 1 base, leaving 8 bases of the junction unmatched. The length of the CDR3 is 18 residues. In DNA, the CDR3 is TGTGCCAGCAGCCAAGTCCCGGGACAGGGGAGAACCAAAAACATTCAGTACTTC. Encoded protein: CASSQVPGQGRTKNIQYF.

The chain joins TRBV2 to TRBJ2-7; 7 bases map to TRBD1. Losses at the gene ends were 6 bases for V and 7 bases for J; bases not matched to a gene: 12. The CDR3 is 14 residues long. Germline V gene lookup returns CDR1 SNHLY and CDR2 FYNNEI. CDR3: CASSPGRDSYEQYF. The CDR3 DNA reads TGTGCCAGCAGCCCGGGTAGGGACAGTTATGAGCAGTACTTC.

The rearrangement links TRBV28 to TRBJ2-1, with a tentative D call TRBD2 (6 bases). The CDR3 runs to 15 residues. The germline V and J ends were trimmed by 6 bases and 2 bases, with 14 bases remaining between them. CDR1 and CDR2 from the germline V gene are MDHEN and SYDVKM. CDR3 sequence (DNA): TGTGCCAGCAGCCGAGGGCGGGGAACCTACAATGAGCAGTTCTTC. Encoded protein: CASSRGRGTYNEQFF.

This chain links TRBV6-1 with TRBJ2-1; 7 bases line up with TRBD2. CDR3 length: 14 residues. Germline V gene data show CDR1 as MNHNS and CDR2 as SASEGT. Trimming cost V 6 bases and J 5 bases; bases outside gene matches: 7. DNA for the CDR3: TGTGCCAGCAGCCTAGCGGAACCTCACAATGAGCAGTTCTTC. Translating gives CASSLAEPHNEQFF.

This chain links TRBV18 with TRBJ2-7, with TRBD1 matching over 11 bases. Trimming cost V 6 bases and J 0 bases; bases outside gene matches: 13. CDR1 and CDR2 (germline): KGHSH, LQKENI. The CDR3 has 18 residues. In DNA form, the CDR3 reads TGTGCCAGCTCCCCCGGGACAGGGGGTAGTGGGGACTCCTACGAGCAGTACTTC. Protein sequence: CASSPGTGGSGDSYEQYF. The full variable domain, with the rest looked up from reference TRBV18 and TRBJ2-7, is NAGVMQNPRHLVRRRGQEARLRCSPMKGHSHVYWYRQLPEEGLKFMVYLQKENIIDESGMPKERFSAEFPKEGPSILRIQQVVRGDSAAYFCASSPGTGGSGDSYEQYFGPGTRLTVT.

The chain couples TRBV29-1 to TRBJ2-6, with D possibly matching TRBD2 (5 bases). This CDR3 is 13 amino acids long. Germline CDR1 SQVTM, CDR2 ANQGSEA. Trimming shortened V by 6 bases and J by 0 bases, and 6 bases separated the two germline ends. Written as DNA, the CDR3 is TGCAGCGTCGGACTCTCTGGGGCCAACGTCCTGACTTTC. Protein sequence: CSVGLSGANVLTF.